These T cell receptor beta chains were read from a single sample in a study of blood T cell repertoires in COVID-19. The data were produced by immunoSEQ multiplex PCR, yet TCRdb's version contains in-frame clones alone and is incomplete. This sample has hundreds of thousands of clones, with around 82% found just once. Material: PBMCs or T cells enriched from blood (not recorded which). The receptor source for this set is a woman in her forties who had been exposed to COVID-19. Each CDR3 is given with its conserved first and last residue. A D gene is named only where the DNA matches it firmly. Size is omitted from some rows. Given values are once, few, many or a class for expanded clones.

J	V	size	D	DNA	CDR3
TRBJ1-5	TRBV28	NA	NA	TGTGCCAGCAGAGACCTCCAGACAGCACAGTATAGCAATCAGCCCCAGCATTTT	CASRDLQTAQYSNQPQHF
TRBJ2-2	TRBV7-8	NA	TRBD1	TGTGCCAGCAGCTTAGGACAGGGGGTAACCGGGGAGCTGTTTTTT	CASSLGQGVTGELFF
TRBJ1-1	TRBV18	NA	NA	TGTGCCAGCGAATCGACGGTGGCGGACACTGAAGCTTTCTTT	CASESTVADTEAFF
TRBJ1-2	TRBV6-6	NA	TRBD1	TGTGCCAGCAGCCCCGGACAGGGGAGGGACTATGGCTACACCTTC	CASSPGQGRDYGYTF
TRBJ1-1	TRBV7-2	NA	TRBD1	TGTGCCAGCAGCTTAGGACAGGGGTACACTGAAGCTTTCTTT	CASSLGQGYTEAFF
TRBJ1-5	TRBV19	NA	TRBD1	TGTGCCAGTAGTATTACCCGGACAGGGGTAAATAGCAATCAGCCCCAGCATTTT	CASSITRTGVNSNQPQHF
TRBJ1-2	TRBV12-3/TRBV12-4	NA	NA	TGTGCCAGCAGCTCCGGACAGTACTATGGCTACACCTTC	CASSSGQYYGYTF
TRBJ2-3	TRBV27	NA	NA	TGTGCCAGCAGTTTAAGGACAGACGGCACAGATACGCAGTATTTT	CASSLRTDGTDTQYF
TRBJ2-1	TRBV7-2	NA	TRBD2	TGTGCCAGCAGGGAGCGGGGGGGCCCCGAGTCCTACAATGAGCAGTTCTTC	CASRERGGPESYNEQFF
TRBJ1-2	TRBV5-4	NA	NA	TGTGCCAGCAGCTTGTGGGGGCTGAGGGGCCTGGCGAGTGACGGCTACACCTTC	CASSLWGLRGLASDGYTF
TRBJ2-1	TRBV29-1	NA	TRBD2	TGCAGCGTTGGACTAGCTAACAATGAGCAGTTCTTC	CSVGLANNEQFF
TRBJ1-2	TRBV7-9	NA	NA	TGTGCCAGCAGCTCCGGGAGGGGGTATGGCTACACCTTC	CASSSGRGYGYTF
TRBJ2-1	TRBV6-5	NA	TRBD2	TGTGCCAGCAGTTACTCGGGGGGGTCGGATGAGCAGTTCTTC	CASSYSGGSDEQFF
TRBJ2-2	TRBV5-1	NA	NA	TGCGCCAGCGGGCTTATGGGCACCGGGGAGCTGTTTTTT	CASGLMGTGELFF
TRBJ1-3	TRBV5-1	NA	NA	TGCGCCAGCAGCCCCGTCCAGGGCTCCGGAAACACCATATATTTT	CASSPVQGSGNTIYF
TRBJ2-3	TRBV28	NA	TRBD2	TGTGCCAGCAGTCCAGCGGGGGGGGGAACAGATACGCAGTATTTT	CASSPAGGGTDTQYF
TRBJ1-5	TRBV27	once	NA	TGTGCCAGCAGTTTTCTAGCGGGGGCTCAGCCCCAGCATTTT	CASSFLAGAQPQHF
TRBJ1-2	TRBV2	NA	NA	TGTGCCAGCAGTGCACCCCAAGGACAGAGCTATGGCTACACCTTC	CASSAPQGQSYGYTF
TRBJ2-2	TRBV6-5	NA	TRBD1	TGTGCCAGCAGAATGCAGGGGGTCGGCACCGGGGAGCTGTTTTTT	CASRMQGVGTGELFF
TRBJ2-1	TRBV5-1	NA	NA	TGCGCCAGCAGCTTGTTTGGGGGCGGGGAGCAGTTCTTC	CASSLFGGGEQFF
TRBJ2-1	TRBV3-1/TRBV3-2	NA	TRBD2	TGTGCCAGCAGCCAGGGACTAGCGGTGGGCCCTGAGCAGTTCTTC	CASSQGLAVGPEQFF
TRBJ2-1	TRBV3-1/TRBV3-2	once	NA	TGTGCCAGCAGCCGAAGCGGGACACACAATGAGCAGTTCTTC	CASSRSGTHNEQFF
TRBJ2-1	TRBV5-1	NA	TRBD1	TGCGCCAGCAGCACAAACGACAGGGGCACGATTAAGCCCTACAATGAGCAGTTCTTC	CASSTNDRGTIKPYNEQFF
TRBJ2-3	TRBV12-3/TRBV12-4	NA	NA	TGTGCCAGCAGCTTTACAGATACGCAGTATTTT	CASSFTDTQYF
TRBJ2-7	TRBV19	once	TRBD1	TGTGCCAGTAGTCCCACGGAGGACAGGGTAGGGTACGAGCAGTACTTC	CASSPTEDRVGYEQYF
TRBJ1-1	TRBV2	NA	NA	TGTGCCAGCAGTGAAGAAGCGGGACGGGTAAACACTGAAGCTTTCTTT	CASSEEAGRVNTEAFF
TRBJ1-4	TRBV28	NA	NA	TGTGCCAGCAGTCAGTCGGCAGGGGATGAAAAACTGTTTTTT	CASSQSAGDEKLFF
TRBJ2-7	TRBV29-1	once	NA	TGCAGCGCCGAGGACAGATACGAGCAGTACTTC	CSAEDRYEQYF
TRBJ2-3	TRBV29-1	NA	TRBD2	TGCAGCGTTGAAGATTTTACGGCGGGGGACCGCACAGATACGCAGTATTTT	CSVEDFTAGDRTDTQYF
TRBJ2-2	TRBV3-1/TRBV3-2	few	TRBD1	TGTGCCAGCAGCCAAGAGAACAGGGGGCCCGGGGAGCTGTTTTTT	CASSQENRGPGELFF
TRBJ1-1	TRBV6-5	NA	NA	TGTGCCAGCATTGGGGGCATGGGAGCTTTCTTT	CASIGGMGAFF
TRBJ2-5	TRBV24-1	NA	NA	TGTGCCACCAGTGGAGGGCTGTGGGAGACCCAGTACTTC	CATSGGLWETQYF
TRBJ1-4	TRBV20-1	NA	NA	TGCAGTGCTAGTGCACGGGGGGATGAAAAACTGTTTTTT	CSASARGDEKLFF
TRBJ2-1	TRBV28	few	NA	TGTGCCAGCAGTTCGGCGACATTGTACAATGAGCAGTTCTTC	CASSSATLYNEQFF
TRBJ1-3	TRBV5-4	NA	NA	TGTGCCAGCAGCTTTTACAGGGAATGGGGAAACACCATATATTTT	CASSFYREWGNTIYF
TRBJ1-5	TRBV19	few	NA	TGTGCCAGTAGTCTCCGGGGGGATCAGCCCCAGCATTTT	CASSLRGDQPQHF
TRBJ2-1	TRBV24-1	NA	TRBD1	TGTGCCACCAGTGATCCCGGGACAGGGGCCTACAATGAGCAGTTCTTC	CATSDPGTGAYNEQFF
TRBJ2-7	TRBV6-6	once	NA	TGTGCCAGCAGGCAGGGAGGCGAGCAGTACTTC	CASRQGGEQYF
TRBJ2-7	TRBV5-8	NA	NA	TGTGCCAGCATCGATTATTACGGGGGATACGAGCAGTACTTC	CASIDYYGGYEQYF
TRBJ2-5	TRBV7-8	NA	TRBD2	TGTGCCAGCAGCCTCCCCCCCCTCACCGGGACTAGGAAGGGAGAGACCCAGTACTTC	CASSLPPLTGTRKGETQYF
TRBJ1-1	TRBV7-3	NA	NA	TGTGCCAGCAGCCCGACAGTGAACACTGAAGCTTTCTTT	CASSPTVNTEAFF
TRBJ2-3	TRBV14	once	TRBD2	TGTGCCAGCAGCCAGCTAGGCGGGGGAGGCACAGATACGCAGTATTTT	CASSQLGGGGTDTQYF
TRBJ1-2	TRBV11-2	NA	NA	TGTGCCAGCAGCTTAGACCCAGGCCCCTATGGCTACACCTTC	CASSLDPGPYGYTF
TRBJ2-5	TRBV7-3	NA	TRBD2	TGTGCCAGCAGTTCGACTAGCGGGGGAACCACGTGTCAAGAGACCCAGTACTTC	CASSSTSGGTTCQETQYF
TRBJ2-3	TRBV7-8	NA	TRBD2	TGTGCCAGCAGCTCCGGGCTAGCGGGGGAGTACACAGATACGCAGTATTTT	CASSSGLAGEYTDTQYF
TRBJ1-5	TRBV19	NA	NA	TGTGCCAGTAGTATTAACCCAGGGCTGGGGAATCAGCCCCAGCATTTT	CASSINPGLGNQPQHF
TRBJ2-1	TRBV7-3	once	TRBD2	TGTGCCAGCAGCTCGGGAGGGGACGTAGGGAATGAGCAGTTCTTC	CASSSGGDVGNEQFF
TRBJ2-6	TRBV19	once	NA	TGTGCCAGTAGTGTCCAGGGGACTGGGGCCAACGTCCTGACTTTC	CASSVQGTGANVLTF
TRBJ2-7	TRBV7-2	NA	TRBD2	TGTGCCAGCAGAAGTTTTCGACTAGCGGCCTCCTACGAGCAGTACTTC	CASRSFRLAASYEQYF
TRBJ1-5	TRBV6-5	NA	NA	TGTGCCAGCAGTTACTCGGGGCCTCCGGGTGACCAGCCCCAGCATTTT	CASSYSGPPGDQPQHF
TRBJ2-5	TRBV27	NA	NA	TGTGCCAGCAGTCTGCGGACAGAAGAGACCCAGTACTTC	CASSLRTEETQYF
TRBJ2-1	TRBV6-5	NA	TRBD2	TGTGCCAGCAGTTACCTGACTAGCGGGGACGATGAGCAGTTCTTC	CASSYLTSGDDEQFF